This is a list of T cell receptor beta chains from one sample in a study of Ad26.COV2.S vaccination and SARS-CoV-2 variants. This table comes from immunoSEQ multiplex PCR, and its TCRdb copy is limited to in-frame clones, with some not included. The data hold about 680,000 clones, with approximately 88% observed a single time. Sequenced material: peripheral blood, taken in a trial of Ad26.COV2.S vaccine versus placebo. These receptors were collected from a person aged 18-60 years who received the Ad26.COV2.S COVID-19 vaccine or a placebo. Each CDR3 is given without its conserved first and last residue. Each record gives: CDR3 protein, J gene, V gene.

CDR3: ASSFQSSLWEVNSPLH; J: TRBJ1-6; V: TRBV5-5
CDR3: SVGGTSGRSFGEQF; J: TRBJ2-1; V: TRBV29-1
CDR3: ASRGTGDEKLF; J: TRBJ1-4; V: TRBV6-5
CDR3: ATEQGPPDNQPQH; J: TRBJ1-5; V: TRBV6-6
CDR3: ASSYKAGDSNQPQH; J: TRBJ1-5; V: TRBV6-5
CDR3: ASSPGTGGYGYT; J: TRBJ1-2; V: TRBV6-5
CDR3: ASSTSGGGNGELF; J: TRBJ2-2; V: TRBV2
CDR3: ASSQPWTGFRYGYT; J: TRBJ1-2; V: TRBV4-1
CDR3: AWGGVRAYGYT; J: TRBJ1-2; V: TRBV30
CDR3: ASSQEWRGRQETQY; J: TRBJ2-5; V: TRBV3-1/TRBV3-2
CDR3: ASSLRAHTQY; J: TRBJ2-3; V: TRBV11-2
CDR3: ASSPTGKNQPQH; J: TRBJ1-5; V: TRBV6-5
CDR3: AISGLAGAYEQY; J: TRBJ2-7; V: TRBV10-3
CDR3: ASRPSGGHGYT; J: TRBJ1-2; V: TRBV12-3/TRBV12-4
CDR3: ASSFGLLNTEAF; J: TRBJ1-1; V: TRBV5-6
CDR3: SVGEGGATEAF; J: TRBJ1-1; V: TRBV29-1
CDR3: ASSGDLQETQY; J: TRBJ2-5; V: TRBV2
CDR3: ASSQGQGDYYGYT; J: TRBJ1-2; V: TRBV4-2
CDR3: ASSQGTSGGSAQY; J: TRBJ2-5; V: TRBV14
CDR3: ASSPRTGSYEQY; J: TRBJ2-7; V: TRBV27
CDR3: ASSLDITYEQY; J: TRBJ2-7; V: TRBV5-1
CDR3: ASSFGGRGSKNIQY; J: TRBJ2-4; V: TRBV5-4
CDR3: ASSYSVGDTIY; J: TRBJ1-3; V: TRBV6-5
CDR3: AWNGGRVYNEQF; J: TRBJ2-1; V: TRBV30
CDR3: ASSATGGKTEAF; J: TRBJ1-1; V: TRBV7-9
CDR3: ATSDYRQGEETQY; J: TRBJ2-5; V: TRBV24-1
CDR3: ASSPRQGTTNEKLF; J: TRBJ1-4; V: TRBV18
CDR3: SASSGTSGASYEQY; J: TRBJ2-7; V: TRBV20-1
CDR3: ASSLLGTLSGDTQY; J: TRBJ2-3; V: TRBV11-2
CDR3: ASSLERAPDTQY; J: TRBJ2-3; V: TRBV5-4
CDR3: ASSPLNGGQETQY; J: TRBJ2-5; V: TRBV18
CDR3: ASSKGQDNEQF; J: TRBJ2-1; V: TRBV7-9
CDR3: ASSQGQGRGYT; J: TRBJ1-2; V: TRBV6-5
CDR3: ASSPGQGAWEQY; J: TRBJ2-7; V: TRBV10-2
CDR3: ASSFPSSPYEQY; J: TRBJ2-7; V: TRBV5-4
CDR3: ASSVATGYNSPLH; J: TRBJ1-6; V: TRBV9
CDR3: ASSGGLAGEGF; J: TRBJ2-1; V: TRBV9
CDR3: ASSYARESTEAF; J: TRBJ1-1; V: TRBV6-6
CDR3: ASSMDRATDTQY; J: TRBJ2-3; V: TRBV5-5
CDR3: ASSDTGGASYNEQF; J: TRBJ2-1; V: TRBV6-4
CDR3: ASSFMPSAVQY; J: TRBJ2-7; V: TRBV5-5
CDR3: ASSLGFYEQF; J: TRBJ2-1; V: TRBV7-2
CDR3: ASSLGGSSYEQY; J: TRBJ2-7; V: TRBV5-4
CDR3: ASSISGTGFI; J: TRBJ2-3; V: TRBV19
CDR3: ASSPGTGLVIGTQY; J: TRBJ2-3; V: TRBV18
CDR3: ASRGKRVMSDTQY; J: TRBJ2-3; V: TRBV6-5
CDR3: ASSLSLRPFGYGYT; J: TRBJ1-2; V: TRBV27
CDR3: ASSPGLESSYEQY; J: TRBJ2-7; V: TRBV3-1/TRBV3-2
CDR3: ASSQEVSFSYEQY; J: TRBJ2-7; V: TRBV4-2